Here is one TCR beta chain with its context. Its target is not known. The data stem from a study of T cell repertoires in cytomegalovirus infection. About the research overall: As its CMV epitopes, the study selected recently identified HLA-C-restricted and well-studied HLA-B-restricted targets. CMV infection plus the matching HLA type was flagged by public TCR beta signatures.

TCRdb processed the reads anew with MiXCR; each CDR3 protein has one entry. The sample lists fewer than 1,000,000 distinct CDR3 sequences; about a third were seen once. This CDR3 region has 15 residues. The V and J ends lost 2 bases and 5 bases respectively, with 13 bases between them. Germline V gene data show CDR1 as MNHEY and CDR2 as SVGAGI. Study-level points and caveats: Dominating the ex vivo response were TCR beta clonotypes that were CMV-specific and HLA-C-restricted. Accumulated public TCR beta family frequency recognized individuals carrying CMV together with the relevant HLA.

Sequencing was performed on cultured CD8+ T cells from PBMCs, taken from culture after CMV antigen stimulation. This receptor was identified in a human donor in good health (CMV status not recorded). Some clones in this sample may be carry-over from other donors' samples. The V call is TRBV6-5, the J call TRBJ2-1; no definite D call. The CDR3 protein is CASSYVGSGNNEQFF. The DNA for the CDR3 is TGTGCCAGCAGTTACGTCGGATCTGGGAACAATGAGCAGTTCTTC.